Below are 25 T cell receptor beta chains sequenced from a single sample in a study of Graves' ophthalmopathy and Graves' hyperthyroidism. The study amplified TCR beta CDR3 regions using RNA transcripts. An initial RT-PCR round employing HTBI primers preceded a second-round multiplex PCR. Each CDR3 protein is one row after TCRdb ran MiXCR on the multiplex PCR reads. The sample has about 550,000 distinct CDR3 sequences, under 40% seen once; the top ten hold around 4.6%. The sequenced material came from peripheral blood or thyroid tissue (not recorded which). Receptor source: an adult man with Graves' hyperthyroidism.

The chain uses TRBV29-1 and TRBJ2-7; possible D gene TRBD2, 6 bases. The CDR3 loop spans 13 amino acids. From germline, CDR1 is SQVTM and CDR2 ANQGSEA. V was cut by 4 bases and J by 0 bases, with 10 bases left in between. The CDR3 spells CSVAGVSSYEQYF. The CDR3 nucleotides read TGCAGCGTTGCGGGAGTTAGCTCCTACGAGCAGTACTTC.

V is TRBV5-5 and J is TRBJ2-2; tentatively, D is TRBD1 (5 bases). V gave up 1 base and J gave up 1 base, with 17 bases separating them. CDR3 size: 18 residues. The germline V gene encodes CDR1 SGHKS and CDR2 YYEKEE (reference sequence). The CDR3 coding sequence is TGTGCCAGCAGCTTGTCGGGTGGAACAGGAATGAACACCGGGGAGCTGTTTTTT. This encodes CASSLSGGTGMNTGELFF.

This clonotype has at least ten counts. The rearrangement links TRBV11-3 to TRBJ1-2; D may be TRBD1 (5 bases). There are 15 residues in the CDR3. V was trimmed by 4 bases and J by 2 bases, leaving 14 bases between them. Per germline, CDR1 SGHNT and CDR2 YENEEA. The CDR3: CASSSIRQGNYGYTF. The CDR3 coding sequence is TGTGCCAGCAGCTCCATTCGCCAGGGCAACTATGGCTACACCTTC. Drawing the rest from reference TRBV11-3 and TRBJ1-2, the complete variable domain is EAGVVQSPRYKIIEKKQPVAFWCNPISGHNTLYWYLQNLGQGPELLIRYENEEAVDDSQLPKDRFSAERLKGVDSTLKIQPAELGDSAVYLCASSSIRQGNYGYTFGSGTRLTVV.

This clonotype was seen at least ten times. The chain joins TRBV24-1 to TRBJ2-7; 7 nucleotides align to TRBD1. This CDR3 is 14 amino acids long. J was trimmed by 3 bases and V by 4 bases; bases with no gene match: 5. CDR1 and CDR2 (germline): KGHDR, SFDVKD. The CDR3 sequence is CATSESRDSYEQYF. The CDR3 region has the DNA TGTGCCACCAGTGAGTCCCGGGACAGCTACGAGCAGTACTTC.

This clonotype has ten or more counts. V is TRBV6-5 and J is TRBJ1-2; the D gene is possibly TRBD1 (5 bases). The CDR3 sequence is 14 residues long. Per the germline V gene, CDR1 is MNHEY and CDR2 is SVGAGI. Trimming cost V 0 bases and J 3 bases, with 8 bases left between them. CDR3 DNA sequence: TGTGCCAGCAGTTACTCGGGGGTTTACTATGGCTACACCTTC. Its protein is CASSYSGVYYGYTF.

Worth noting for this clonotype: A clone one base away is much larger, so this may be a read error. The missing conserved phenylalanine or tryptophan at the end of this CDR3 makes a read error likely. The genes are TRBV5-4 and TRBJ1-2; no definite D call. CDR1 and CDR2 from the germline V gene are SGHNT and YYREEE (reference sequence). The CDR3 is 13 amino acids. The CDR3 DNA reads as TGCGCCAGCAGCTTGGCGGGGAGCAATGGCTACACCCTC. It yields the protein CASSLAGSNGYTL.

The chain carries TRBV25-1 and TRBJ1-2; 9 nucleotides match TRBD1. Per the germline V gene, CDR1 is MGHDK and CDR2 is SYGVNS. V shed 8 bases, J shed 5 bases, and the junction held 9 bases outside the gene matches. The CDR3 is 14 residues long. In DNA, the CDR3 is TGTGCCAGCCGTTCACCCGGGACAGGGTATGGCTACACCTTC. It yields the protein CASRSPGTGYGYTF.

This clonotype was picked up a small number of times. V is TRBV20-1 and J is TRBJ1-6; D remains ambiguous. The V end lost 8 bases, the J end lost 0 bases, and 8 bases lay between the germline ends. The CDR3 contains 13 residues. CDR1 and CDR2 from the germline V gene are DFQATT and SNEGSKA (reference sequence). CDR3 residues: CSSISSYNSPLHF. The CDR3 coding sequence is TGCAGTAGTATTAGCTCCTATAATTCACCCCTCCACTTT.

V gene TRBV20-1 combines with J gene TRBJ2-2; D tentatively reads TRBD1 or TRBD2 (5 bases each). Trimming pared 4 bases from V and 8 bases from J, leaving 8 bases between. The CDR3 sequence is 11 residues long. CDR1 is DFQATT, CDR2 SNEGSKA, per germline (reference sequence). In nucleotides, the CDR3 is TGCAGTGCTACCGGGGCGGGGGAGCTGTTTTTT. Protein: CSATGAGELFF.

This clonotype was counted ten times or more. J is TRBJ1-1 and V is TRBV10-3; no reliable D call. V was cut by 1 base and J by 3 bases, with 6 bases left in between. Per the germline V gene, CDR1 is ENHRY and CDR2 is SYGVKD. The CDR3 covers 13 residues. In DNA form, the CDR3 reads TGTGCCATCAGTGAGTATGGCTACACTGAAGCTTTCTTT. Its protein is CAISEYGYTEAFF.

This clonotype came up a few times. The CDR3 region is CASSGDRGDNSPLHF. The CDR3 bases are TGTGCCAGCAGCGGCGACAGGGGCGATAATTCACCCCTCCACTTT. The chain recombines TRBV5-5 with TRBJ1-6, with 8 bases lining up with TRBD1. The CDR3 runs 15 residues. The germline V gene encodes CDR1 SGHKS and CDR2 YYEKEE (reference sequence). After removal of 4 bases from V and 5 bases from J, the junction contained 5 bases not matched to a gene.

J is TRBJ1-1 and V is TRBV29-1, with 7 bases aligning to TRBD1. The ends lost 4 bases at V and 7 bases at J; junction bases unmatched: 6. Germline-derived CDR1 and CDR2 are SQVTM and ANQGSEA. The CDR3 runs to 12 residues. The DNA of the CDR3 is TGCAGCGTTGCGACAGGGCTTAATGAAGCTTTCTTT. Encoded protein: CSVATGLNEAFF.

There are many counts of this clonotype. The chain is built from TRBV7-9 and TRBJ2-5, with unresolved D. The germline V gene encodes CDR1 SEHNR and CDR2 FQNEAQ (reference sequence). This CDR3 contains 13 residues. Trimming took 0 bases from V and 2 from J, leaving 4 bases between them. The CDR3 is CASSLAVQETQYF. CDR3 DNA sequence: TGTGCCAGCAGCTTAGCGGTACAAGAGACCCAGTACTTC.

Only a few counts were recorded for this clonotype. This chain links TRBV6-6 with TRBJ1-3; D may be TRBD1 (5 bases). The CDR3 is made up of 16 amino acids. CDR1 and CDR2 (germline): MNHNY, SVGAGI (reference sequence). V lost 0 bases and J lost 3, with 12 bases in between. The CDR3: CASSYSGQFGGNTIYF. The CDR3 DNA is TGTGCCAGCAGTTACTCGGGGCAGTTTGGTGGAAACACCATATATTTT.

The count of this clonotype is one. The chain is built from TRBV29-1 and TRBJ1-4; TRBD1 is a possible D gene (5 bases). Trimming took 5 bases from V and 3 from J, leaving 10 bases between them. This CDR3 contains 13 residues. Germline V gives CDR1 SQVTM, CDR2 ANQGSEA. The CDR3 here is CSVPRGANEKLFF. CDR3 in DNA: TGCAGCGTTCCCCGGGGGGCTAATGAAAAACTGTTTTTT.

Regarding this clonotype: A clone one base away is much larger, so this may be a read error. The chain combines TRBV7-9 with TRBJ1-1; D is possibly TRBD1 (5 bases). CDR1 is SEHNR, CDR2 FQNEAQ, per germline (reference sequence). The CDR3 contains 15 residues. CDR3 loop: CAGSREGAMNTEAFF. The DNA of the CDR3 is TGTGCCGGCAGCCGTGAAGGGGCCATGAACACTGAAGCTTTCTTT.

In DNA, the CDR3 is TGTGCCAGCAGTGAGTCGGCCAGGTTGCTAGCCAAAAACATTCAGTACTTC. Protein sequence: CASSESARLLAKNIQYF. This chain uses TRBV25-1 with TRBJ2-4, with unresolved D. Germline V gene data show CDR1 as MGHDK and CDR2 as SYGVNS. V dropped 3 bases and J dropped 0 bases, with 15 bases sitting between them. This CDR3 is 17 amino acids long.

This clonotype appeared many times. The V call is TRBV7-8, the J call TRBJ1-3; possible D gene TRBD1, 5 bases. The germline gives CDR1 SGHVS, CDR2 FQNEAQ. The CDR3 runs 15 residues. Deletions cut 5 bases from V and 2 bases from J, with 13 bases between. Here the CDR3 reads CASSSRAGAGNTIYF. CDR3 DNA: TGTGCCAGCAGCAGCAGAGCGGGGGCTGGAAACACCATATATTTT.

This clonotype was seen a handful of times. The rearrangement links TRBV2 to TRBJ2-3, with 9 positions matching TRBD2. J lost 3 bases, V lost 8 bases, and 9 bases had no gene match. This CDR3 has 15 residues. CDR1 and CDR2 from the germline V gene are SNHLY and FYNNEI. CDR3 DNA: TGTGCCAGCCACGCTCCGGGACTAGCTACAGATACGCAGTATTTT. Translated, it gives CASHAPGLATDTQYF.

The chain combines TRBV12-3 or TRBV12-4 with TRBJ2-6, with 9 bases lining up with TRBD1. The CDR3 spans 17 residues. J was trimmed by 0 bases and V by 6 bases; bases with no gene match: 6. CDR3 amino acids: CASRRQGGLSGANVLTF. The CDR3 nucleotides read TGTGCCAGCAGACGACAGGGGGGGCTCTCTGGGGCCAACGTCCTGACTTTC.

The DNA for the CDR3 is TGTGCCAGCAGTGAAAGAACCGGGACTTCATACGGCTACACCTTC. This translates into CASSERTGTSYGYTF. The chain is built from TRBV28 and TRBJ1-2; D might be TRBD1 (5 bases). Germline assignment: CDR1 MDHEN and CDR2 SYDVKM. This CDR3 is built from 15 residues. Trimming shortened V by 5 bases and J by 8 bases, and 21 bases separated the two germline ends.

The chain uses TRBV29-1 and TRBJ1-1; TRBD1 agrees at 10 bases. Germline CDR1 is SQVTM and CDR2 is ANQGSEA. Unmatched junction bases numbered 3, after V lost 7 bases and J lost 10 bases. CDR3 size: 10 residues. This CDR3 is CSGQGAGAFF. CDR3 DNA sequence: TGCAGCGGACAGGGGGCGGGAGCTTTCTTT.

This clonotype was detected many times. This chain joins TRBV28 and TRBJ1-6; D unclear. From germline, CDR1 is MDHEN and CDR2 SYDVKM. The CDR3 loop spans 15 amino acids. Trimming shortened V by 3 bases and J by 10 bases, and 16 bases separated the two germline ends. CDR3 bases: TGTGCCAGCAGTTTGGGTGGTGCGCGTGTCTCACCCCTCCACTTT. Protein sequence: CASSLGGARVSPLHF.

Comment on this clonotype: A read error is possible here, since a much larger clone lies one base away. The genes are TRBV20-1 and TRBJ2-5, with 8 positions matching TRBD2. CDR1 and CDR2 (germline): DFQATT, SNEGSKA (reference sequence). J was trimmed by 5 bases and V by 3 bases; bases with no gene match: 14. This CDR3 contains 16 residues. CDR3 DNA: TGCAGTGCTAGTGGCCCCTCACGGGGGGGATGGGAGACCCAGTACTTC. It specifies CSASGPSRGGWETQYF.

This clonotype was found many times. One end of the junction does not line up with germline, which may come from a read error. CDR3 in amino acids: CVSSLDGPNTGELFF. CDR3 sequence (DNA): TGTGTCAGCAGCTTAGACGGCCCAAACACCGGGGAGCTGTTTTTT. V and J are TRBV7-9 and TRBJ2-2; no firm D call. CDR1 is SEHNR and CDR2 is FQNEAQ in the germline V gene (reference sequence). The CDR3 is 15 amino acids.